A single sample gave rise to the 25 T cell receptor beta chains below, sequenced in a study of blood T cell repertoires in COVID-19. Libraries were prepared by immunoSEQ multiplex PCR; TCRdb keeps only in-frame clonotypes and omits some of them. The table lists roughly 13,000 clones, approximately 90% of them singletons. The sample taken for sequencing was peripheral blood. Receptors were obtained from a human donor in a cohort sampled during active COVID-19.

The genes are TRBV19 and TRBJ1-2, with 8 positions matching TRBD1. V was pared by 10 bases and J by 5 bases, with 6 bases of the junction left unmatched. Germline-derived CDR1 and CDR2 are LNHDA and SQIVND (reference sequence). This CDR3 has 12 amino acids. DNA of the CDR3: TGTGCCACCCGGACAGGGAAGTATGGCTACACCTTC. It translates to CATRTGKYGYTF.

This clone came up once. This sequence joins TRBV10-3 and TRBJ2-2; 7 bases map to TRBD1. CDR3 length: 16 amino acids. From germline, CDR1 is ENHRY and CDR2 SYGVKD. The V segment lost 4 bases and the J segment 2 bases; nucleotides outside the gene matches: 7. As DNA, the CDR3 is TGTGCCATCAGTGGGGTACAGGGGCCTAACACCGGGGAGCTGTTTTTT. It codes for CAISGVQGPNTGELFF.

V and J are TRBV2 and TRBJ2-5; TRBD2 matches at 11 bases. The CDR3 has 15 residues. V was clipped by 5 bases and J by 0 bases; unmatched bases: 2. The germline CDR1 and CDR2 sequences are SNHLY and FYNNEI. The CDR3 protein is CASSRLAGNQETQYF. The CDR3 DNA is TGTGCCAGCAGTAGACTAGCGGGGAACCAAGAGACCCAGTACTTC.

The V gene is TRBV18, the J gene TRBJ2-1; 12 bases agree with TRBD2. The germline CDR1 and CDR2 sequences are KGHSH and LQKENI. Trimming took 6 bases from V and 6 from J; bases not matched to a gene: 3. This CDR3 is 14 amino acids long. CDR3 residues: CASSGTSGSNEQFF. The CDR3 DNA sequence: TGTGCCAGCTCCGGGACTAGCGGGTCCAATGAGCAGTTCTTC.

The chain uses TRBV25-1 and TRBJ2-7; TRBD1 matches 10 bases. The CDR3 extends over 14 amino acids. J lost 2 bases, V lost 4 bases, and 2 bases had no gene match. The germline V gene has CDR1 MGHDK and CDR2 SYGVNS. As DNA, the CDR3 is TGTGCCAGCAGTGCGGACAGGGGGACCTACGAGCAGTACTTC. This codes for CASSADRGTYEQYF.

The V and J genes are TRBV5-4 and TRBJ1-6; no clear D. This CDR3 spans 14 amino acids. The V gene lost 0 bases and the J gene lost 6 bases, with 7 bases spanning the gap. Looked up from germline, CDR1 is SGHNT and CDR2 is YYREEE (reference sequence). The CDR3 is CASSLAASNSPLHF. The CDR3 DNA is TGTGCCAGCAGCTTGGCTGCCAGTAATTCACCCCTCCACTTT.

The chain uses TRBV3-1 (or the pseudogene TRBV3-2) and TRBJ2-7; 7 bases fit TRBD2. Germline loops: CDR1 LGHDT, CDR2 YNNKEL (reference sequence). V lost 5 bases and J lost 4; bases outside the gene matches: 5. The CDR3 is made up of 13 amino acids. The CDR3: CASSGLGAYEQYF. CDR3 bases: TGTGCCAGCAGCGGACTAGGTGCGTACGAGCAGTACTTC.

The chain carries TRBV12-3 or TRBV12-4 and TRBJ1-4; possible D gene TRBD1, 5 bases. Trimming took 6 bases from V and 8 from J, leaving 10 bases between them. This CDR3 is 12 amino acids long. This CDR3 reads CASSRVYEKLFF. The CDR3, as DNA: TGTGCCAGCAGCAGGGTATACGAAAAACTGTTTTTT.

This clone was counted a single time. This chain connects TRBV18 to TRBJ1-6, with 8 bases fitting TRBD1. This CDR3 is built from 15 residues. Germline CDR1 KGHSH, CDR2 LQKENI. The junction had 0 bases not matched to a gene; V was cut back by 1 base and J by 4 bases. The CDR3 protein is CASSPRQGYNSPLHF. CDR3 nucleotides: TGTGCCAGCTCACCACGACAGGGGTATAATTCACCCCTCCACTTT.

J is TRBJ2-5 and V is TRBV6-6; no reliable D call. Germline-derived CDR1 and CDR2 are MNHNY and SVGAGI (reference sequence). Trimming shortened V by 3 bases and J by 4 bases, and 12 bases separated the two germline ends. The CDR3 covers 14 residues. CDR3 sequence (DNA): TGTGCCAGCAGTTATGGTCTATTGGTAGAGACCCAGTACTTC. This translates into CASSYGLLVETQYF.

This chain uses TRBV19 with TRBJ1-1; D is ambiguous. The CDR3 has 13 amino acids. V was clipped by 3 bases and J by 1 base, with 6 bases between them. The germline V gene has CDR1 LNHDA and CDR2 SQIVND (reference sequence). The CDR3 DNA reads TGTGCCAGTAGTATTGCGAAGAACACTGAAGCTTTCTTT. This gives the protein CASSIAKNTEAFF.

The chain carries TRBV2 and TRBJ2-1, with unresolved D. V was cut by 4 bases and J by 4 bases, with 5 bases left in between. The CDR3 sequence is 12 residues long. The germline V gene has CDR1 SNHLY and CDR2 FYNNEI. Here the CDR3 DNA reads TGTGCCAGCAGTGTTCGGTACAATGAGCAGTTCTTC. Its protein product is CASSVRYNEQFF.

This clone was seen a handful of times. V gene TRBV30 combines with J gene TRBJ1-6; no reliable D call. V lost 1 base, J lost 14 bases, and 15 bases lay in between. The CDR3 is 13 residues long. Germline CDR1 and CDR2: GTSNPN and SVGIG (reference sequence). The DNA for the CDR3 is TGTGCCTGGAGTGACCTGCCGAGGGTGACCCTCCACTTT. Its protein is CAWSDLPRVTLHF.

The CDR3 coding sequence is TGTGCCAGCAGTGCCGCTTGGCTCAGCGTCATCCAGAACGAGCAGTACTTC. Translation: CASSAAWLSVIQNEQYF. V gene TRBV6-1 combines with J gene TRBJ2-7; D is ambiguous. Trimming shortened V by 4 bases and J by 5 bases, and 24 bases separated the two germline ends. Germline values: CDR1 MNHNS, CDR2 SASEGT. This CDR3 is built from 17 residues.

J is TRBJ2-5 and V is TRBV2; the match to TRBD2 covers 8 bases. The CDR3 contains 15 residues. V lost 5 bases, J lost 4 bases, and 9 bases stayed unmatched. Germline CDR1 and CDR2: SNHLY and FYNNEI. CDR3 in DNA: TGTGCCAGCAGTTTCGGACTAGCATTAGCAGAGACCCAGTACTTC. It yields the protein CASSFGLALAETQYF.

The rearrangement uses TRBV19 and TRBJ1-2; D is undetermined. Per the germline V gene, CDR1 is LNHDA and CDR2 is SQIVND (reference sequence). The CDR3 contains 12 residues. Trimming removed 4 bases at V and 5 bases at J, with 8 bases between. The CDR3 region is CASSKAEYGYTF. The DNA of the CDR3 is TGTGCCAGTAGTAAGGCGGAGTATGGCTACACCTTC. The variable domain in full, completed from reference TRBV19 and TRBJ1-2, reads DGGITQSPKYLFRKEGQNVTLSCEQNLNHDAMYWYRQDPGQGLRLIYYSQIVNDFQKGDIAEGYSVSREKKESFPLTVTSAQKNPTAFYLCASSKAEYGYTFGSGTRLTVV.

V and J are TRBV3-1 (or the pseudogene TRBV3-2) and TRBJ2-3; TRBD2 aligns across 8 bases. The CDR3 length is 15 residues. V gave up 3 bases and J gave up 8 bases; unmatched junction bases: 10. Germline CDR1 is LGHDT and CDR2 is YNNKEL (reference sequence). DNA of the CDR3: TGTGCCAGCAGCCAGAGCGGGGGCCGATCAGGTACGCAGTATTTT. It is translated as CASSQSGGRSGTQYF.

V usage is TRBV27 and J usage is TRBJ2-3, with a weak D call TRBD1 (5 bases). The CDR3 is made up of 13 amino acids. Trimming shortened V by 4 bases and J by 5 bases, and 10 bases separated the two germline ends. Germline CDR1 MNHEY, CDR2 SMNVEV (reference sequence). The CDR3 loop is CASSSAGIDTQYF. CDR3 bases: TGTGCCAGCAGTTCTGCAGGGATAGATACGCAGTATTTT.

This rearrangement joins TRBV7-2 to TRBJ1-4; D gene uncertain. V lost 5 bases and J lost 4, with 5 bases in between. CDR1 is SGHTA, CDR2 FQGNSA, per germline. The CDR3 covers 12 residues. The CDR3 coding sequence is TGTGCCAGCAGCGCGAGTAATGAAAAACTGTTTTTT. Amino acids: CASSASNEKLFF.

Written as DNA, the CDR3 is TGTGCCCGCCACGACGGGGGGACAGGGAGCTCTATGCCCAACGAGCAGTACTTC. This encodes CARHDGGTGSSMPNEQYF. The chain uses TRBV19 and TRBJ2-7; the match to TRBD1 covers 9 bases. Germline CDR1 reads LNHDA; CDR2 reads SQIVND (reference sequence). The CDR3 runs to 18 residues. Unmatched junction bases numbered 25, after V lost 11 bases and J lost 5 bases.

The chain has TRBV21-1 and TRBJ1-5; TRBD1, the table's D call, lacks a check against the DNA. TRBV21-1 is annotated as a pseudogene. This CDR3 comprises 14 residues. CDR3 sequence: CATKGLYSNQPQHF. CDR3 coding DNA: TGTGCCACCAAGGGGCTTTATAGCAATCAGCCCCAGCATTTT.

As DNA, the CDR3 is TGTGCCAGCAGTAGACTAGCGGGGGTTACTTACGAGCAGTACTTC. The encoded protein is CASSRLAGVTYEQYF. The V gene is TRBV2, the J gene TRBJ2-7; 12 bases map to TRBD2. CDR1 and CDR2 (germline): SNHLY, FYNNEI. The CDR3 extends over 15 amino acids. V dropped 5 bases and J dropped 4; count of bases not matched to a gene: 6.

This clone was recorded only once. The chain employs TRBV6-5 and TRBJ1-5; TRBD1 agrees at 8 bases. CDR1 and CDR2 from the germline V gene are MNHEY and SVGAGI. This CDR3 region has 14 residues. V dropped 5 bases and J dropped 7; count of bases not matched to a gene: 7. CDR3: CASSKDRVVQPQHF. In DNA form, the CDR3 reads TGTGCCAGCAGTAAGGACAGGGTAGTACAGCCCCAGCATTTT.

DNA for the CDR3: TGTGCCAGCAGCCTAGGGGGGCTAGGTGTAGATACGCAGTATTTT. It yields the protein CASSLGGLGVDTQYF. This chain links TRBV9 with TRBJ2-3; D possibly matches TRBD1 or TRBD2 (6 bases each). CDR3 length: 15 residues. V was shortened by 4 bases and J by 5 bases, with 17 bases between the two germline ends. Germline loops: CDR1 SGDLS, CDR2 YYNGEE.

Only one count was recorded for this clone. The chain carries TRBV19 and TRBJ2-3; D remains unclear. With 5 bases removed from V and 0 bases from J, the gap between germline ends came to 12 bases. The CDR3 has 15 residues. The V gene's germline CDR1 is LNHDA and CDR2 SQIVND (reference sequence). DNA for the CDR3: TGTGCCAGTAGTCCGTCAGGCTCTAGCACAGATACGCAGTATTTT. Its protein is CASSPSGSSTDTQYF. Using reference TRBV19 and TRBJ2-3 for the parts outside the CDR3, the full variable domain is DGGITQSPKYLFRKEGQNVTLSCEQNLNHDAMYWYRQDPGQGLRLIYYSQIVNDFQKGDIAEGYSVSREKKESFPLTVTSAQKNPTAFYLCASSPSGSSTDTQYFGPGTRLTVL.